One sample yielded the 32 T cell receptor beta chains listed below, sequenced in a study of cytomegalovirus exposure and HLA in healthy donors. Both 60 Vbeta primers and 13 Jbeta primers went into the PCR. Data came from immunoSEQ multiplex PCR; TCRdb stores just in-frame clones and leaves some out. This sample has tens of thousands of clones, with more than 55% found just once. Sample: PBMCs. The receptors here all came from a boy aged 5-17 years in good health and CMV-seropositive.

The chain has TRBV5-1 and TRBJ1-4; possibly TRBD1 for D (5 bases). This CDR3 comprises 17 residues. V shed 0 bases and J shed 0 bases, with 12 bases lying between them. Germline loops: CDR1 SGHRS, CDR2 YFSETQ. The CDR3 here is CASSLGSGPATNEKLFF. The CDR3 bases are TGCGCCAGCAGCTTGGGATCAGGGCCAGCAACTAATGAAAAACTGTTTTTT.

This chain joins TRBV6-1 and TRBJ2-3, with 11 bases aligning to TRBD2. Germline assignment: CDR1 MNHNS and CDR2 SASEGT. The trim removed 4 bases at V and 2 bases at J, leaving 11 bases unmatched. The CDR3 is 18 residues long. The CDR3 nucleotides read TGTGCCAGCAGTGGGGGGACTAGCGGCATAATCCTCACAGATACGCAGTATTTT. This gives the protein CASSGGTSGIILTDTQYF.

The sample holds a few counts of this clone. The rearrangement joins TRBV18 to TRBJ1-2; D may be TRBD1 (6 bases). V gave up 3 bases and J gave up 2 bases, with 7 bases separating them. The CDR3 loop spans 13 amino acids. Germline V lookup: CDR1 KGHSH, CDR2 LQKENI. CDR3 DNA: TGTGCCAGCTCACCGCAGGGGAACTATGGCTACACCTTC. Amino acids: CASSPQGNYGYTF.

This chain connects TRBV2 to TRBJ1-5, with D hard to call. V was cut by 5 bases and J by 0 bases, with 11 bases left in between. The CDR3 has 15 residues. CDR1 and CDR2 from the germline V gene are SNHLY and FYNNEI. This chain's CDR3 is CASSSRRDSNQPQHF. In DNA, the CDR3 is TGTGCCAGCAGTTCTCGGAGAGATAGCAATCAGCCCCAGCATTTT.

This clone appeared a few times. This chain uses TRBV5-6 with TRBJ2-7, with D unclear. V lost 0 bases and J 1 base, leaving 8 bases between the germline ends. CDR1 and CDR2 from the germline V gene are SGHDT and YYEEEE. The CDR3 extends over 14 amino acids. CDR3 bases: TGTGCCAGCAGCTTGGGTGTTAGTTCCTACGAGCAGTACTTC. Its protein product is CASSLGVSSYEQYF.

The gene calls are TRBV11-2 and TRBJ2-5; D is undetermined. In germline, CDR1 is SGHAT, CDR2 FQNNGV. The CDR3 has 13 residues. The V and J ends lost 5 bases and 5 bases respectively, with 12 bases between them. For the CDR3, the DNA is TGTGCCAGCAGCGTCAGTTTTCAGGAGACCCAGTACTTC. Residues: CASSVSFQETQYF.

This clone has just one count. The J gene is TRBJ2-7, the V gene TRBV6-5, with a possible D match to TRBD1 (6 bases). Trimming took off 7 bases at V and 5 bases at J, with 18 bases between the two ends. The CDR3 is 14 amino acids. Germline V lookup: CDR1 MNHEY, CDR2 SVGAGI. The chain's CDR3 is CASTSRQEAHEQYF. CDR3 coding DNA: TGTGCCAGCACCTCGAGACAGGAGGCCCACGAGCAGTACTTC.

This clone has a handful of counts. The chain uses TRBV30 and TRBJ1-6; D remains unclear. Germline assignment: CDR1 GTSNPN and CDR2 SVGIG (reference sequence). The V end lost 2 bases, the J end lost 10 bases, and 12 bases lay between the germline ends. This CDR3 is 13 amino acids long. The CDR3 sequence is CAWSLRRESPLHF. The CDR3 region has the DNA TGTGCCTGGAGTCTTAGGAGGGAGTCACCCCTCCACTTT.

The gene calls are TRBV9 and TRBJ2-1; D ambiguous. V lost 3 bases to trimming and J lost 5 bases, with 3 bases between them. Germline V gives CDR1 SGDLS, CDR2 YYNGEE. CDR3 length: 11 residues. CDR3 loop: CASSANNEQFF. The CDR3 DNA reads TGTGCCAGCAGCGCCAACAATGAGCAGTTCTTC.

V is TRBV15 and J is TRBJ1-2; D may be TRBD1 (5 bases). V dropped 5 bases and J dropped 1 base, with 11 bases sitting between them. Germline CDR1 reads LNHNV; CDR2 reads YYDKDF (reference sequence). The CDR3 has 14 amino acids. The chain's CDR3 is CATSSLRGNYGYTF. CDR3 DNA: TGTGCCACCAGCTCCCTTAGGGGTAACTATGGCTACACCTTC.

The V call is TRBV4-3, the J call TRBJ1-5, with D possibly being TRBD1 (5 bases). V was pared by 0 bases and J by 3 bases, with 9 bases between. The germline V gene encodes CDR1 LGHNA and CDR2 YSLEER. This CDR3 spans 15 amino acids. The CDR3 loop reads CASSQDHRSNQPQHF. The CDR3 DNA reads TGCGCCAGCAGCCAAGATCACAGGTCCAATCAGCCCCAGCATTTT.

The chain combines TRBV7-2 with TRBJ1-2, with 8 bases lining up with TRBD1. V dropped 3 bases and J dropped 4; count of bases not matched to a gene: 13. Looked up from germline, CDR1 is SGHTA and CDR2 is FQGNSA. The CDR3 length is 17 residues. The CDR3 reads CASSLTGTGFVGYGYTF. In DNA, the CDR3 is TGTGCCAGCAGCTTGACCGGGACAGGCTTTGTCGGCTATGGCTACACCTTC.

The CDR3 sequence: CASRTGTGTREQYF. The CDR3 coding sequence is TGCGCCAGCAGAACTGGGACAGGGACGAGGGAGCAGTACTTC. The chain carries TRBV5-1 and TRBJ2-7; 9 bases agree with TRBD1. Germline loops: CDR1 SGHRS, CDR2 YFSETQ. The CDR3 totals 14 residues. J gave up 7 bases and V 5 bases, and 10 bases lay outside the gene matches. Using reference TRBV5-1 and TRBJ2-7 for the parts outside the CDR3, the full variable domain is KAGVTQTPRYLIKTRGQQVTLSCSPISGHRSVSWYQQTPGQGLQFLFEYFSETQRNKGNFPGRFSGRQFSNSRSEMNVSTLELGDSALYLCASRTGTGTREQYFGPGTRLTVT.

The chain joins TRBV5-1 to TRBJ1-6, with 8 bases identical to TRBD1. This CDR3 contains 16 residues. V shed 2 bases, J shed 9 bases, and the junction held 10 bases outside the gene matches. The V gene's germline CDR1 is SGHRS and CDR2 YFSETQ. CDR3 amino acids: CASSFNPDRGGSPLHF. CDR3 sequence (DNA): TGCGCCAGCAGCTTTAATCCTGACAGGGGTGGTTCACCCCTCCACTTT. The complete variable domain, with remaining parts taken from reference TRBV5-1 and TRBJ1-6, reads KAGVTQTPRYLIKTRGQQVTLSCSPISGHRSVSWYQQTPGQGLQFLFEYFSETQRNKGNFPGRFSGRQFSNSRSEMNVSTLELGDSALYLCASSFNPDRGGSPLHFGNGTRLTVT.

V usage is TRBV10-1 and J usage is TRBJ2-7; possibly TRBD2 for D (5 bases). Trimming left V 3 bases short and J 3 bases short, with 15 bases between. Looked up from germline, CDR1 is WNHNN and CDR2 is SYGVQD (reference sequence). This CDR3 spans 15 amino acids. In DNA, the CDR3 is TGCGCCAGCAGTGATAGCCAAGCGGCGGGCTACGAGCAGTACTTC. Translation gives CASSDSQAAGYEQYF.

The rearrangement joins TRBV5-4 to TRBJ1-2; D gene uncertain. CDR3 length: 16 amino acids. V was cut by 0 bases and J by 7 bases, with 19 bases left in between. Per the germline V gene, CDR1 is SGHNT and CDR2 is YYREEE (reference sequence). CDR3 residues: CASSLGRGAYLRGYTF. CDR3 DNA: TGTGCCAGCAGCTTGGGTCGGGGTGCCTATCTTCGTGGCTACACCTTC.

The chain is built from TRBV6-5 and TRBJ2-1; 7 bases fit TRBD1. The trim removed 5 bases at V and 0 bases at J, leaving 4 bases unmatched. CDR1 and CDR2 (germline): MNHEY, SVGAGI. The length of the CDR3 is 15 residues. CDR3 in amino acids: CASSRGGTSYNEQFF. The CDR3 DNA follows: TGTGCCAGCAGTCGAGGGGGCACCTCCTACAATGAGCAGTTCTTC.

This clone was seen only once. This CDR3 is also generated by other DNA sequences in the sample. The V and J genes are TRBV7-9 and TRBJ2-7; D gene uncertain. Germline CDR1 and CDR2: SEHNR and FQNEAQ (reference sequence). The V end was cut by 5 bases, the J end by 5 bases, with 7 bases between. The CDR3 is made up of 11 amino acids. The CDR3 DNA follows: TGTGCCAGCAGCCCCTCGGACGAGCAGTACTTC. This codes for CASSPSDEQYF.

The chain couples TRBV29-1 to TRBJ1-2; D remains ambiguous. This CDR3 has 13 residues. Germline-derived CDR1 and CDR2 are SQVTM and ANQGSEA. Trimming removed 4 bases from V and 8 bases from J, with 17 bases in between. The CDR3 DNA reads TGCAGCGTTGTGGCGGGCACCCGACTGGGCTACACCTTC. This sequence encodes CSVVAGTRLGYTF.

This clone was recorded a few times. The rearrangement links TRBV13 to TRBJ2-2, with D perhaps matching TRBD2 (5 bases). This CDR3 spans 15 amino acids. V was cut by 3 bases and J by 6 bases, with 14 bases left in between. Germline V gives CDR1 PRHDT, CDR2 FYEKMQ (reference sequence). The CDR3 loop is CASSFTQVGAGELFF. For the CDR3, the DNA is TGTGCCAGCAGCTTCACGCAGGTCGGGGCCGGGGAGCTGTTTTTT.

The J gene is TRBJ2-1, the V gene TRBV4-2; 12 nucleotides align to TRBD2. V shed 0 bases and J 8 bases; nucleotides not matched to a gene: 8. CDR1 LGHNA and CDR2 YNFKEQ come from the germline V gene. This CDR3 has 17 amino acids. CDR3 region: CASSQDGASGGVDEQFF. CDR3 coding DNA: TGTGCCAGCAGCCAAGATGGGGCTAGCGGGGGGGTTGATGAGCAGTTCTTC.

The CDR3: CSASSPSSYEQYF. DNA for the CDR3: TGCAGCGCCAGTAGCCCCAGCTCCTACGAGCAGTACTTC. The chain links TRBV29-1 to TRBJ2-7; no firm D call. Germline CDR1 is SQVTM and CDR2 is ANQGSEA. The V end lost 7 bases, the J end lost 0 bases, and 13 bases lay between the germline ends. This CDR3 spans 13 amino acids.

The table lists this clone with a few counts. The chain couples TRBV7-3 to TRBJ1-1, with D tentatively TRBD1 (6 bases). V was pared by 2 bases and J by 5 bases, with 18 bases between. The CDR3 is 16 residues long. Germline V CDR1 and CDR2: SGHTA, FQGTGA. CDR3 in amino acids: CASSLGGSRGKTEAFF. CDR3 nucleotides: TGTGCCAGCAGCTTAGGGGGTTCGAGGGGGAAGACTGAAGCTTTCTTT.

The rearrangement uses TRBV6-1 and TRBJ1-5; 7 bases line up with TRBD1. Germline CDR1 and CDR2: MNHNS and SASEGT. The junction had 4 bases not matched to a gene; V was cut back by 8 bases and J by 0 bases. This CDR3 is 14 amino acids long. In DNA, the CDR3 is TGTGCCAGCGTTTACAGGGGTAGCAATCAGCCCCAGCATTTT. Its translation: CASVYRGSNQPQHF.

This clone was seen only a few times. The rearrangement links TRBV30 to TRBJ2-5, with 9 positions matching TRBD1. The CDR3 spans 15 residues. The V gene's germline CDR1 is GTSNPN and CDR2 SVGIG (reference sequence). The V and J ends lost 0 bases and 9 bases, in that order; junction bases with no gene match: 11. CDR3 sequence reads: CAWSVGQGRLGAQYF. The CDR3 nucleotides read TGTGCCTGGAGTGTAGGACAGGGGCGGCTAGGGGCCCAGTACTTC. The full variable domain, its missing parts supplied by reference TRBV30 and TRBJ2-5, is SQTIHQWPATLVQPVGSPLSLECTVEGTSNPNLYWYRQAAGRGLQLLFYSVGIGQISSEVPQNLSASRPQDRQFILSSKKLLLSDSGFYLCAWSVGQGRLGAQYFGPGTRLLVL.

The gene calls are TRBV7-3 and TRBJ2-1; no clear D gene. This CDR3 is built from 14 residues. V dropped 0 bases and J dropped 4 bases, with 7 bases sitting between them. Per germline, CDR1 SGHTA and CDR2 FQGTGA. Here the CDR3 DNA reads TGTGCCAGCAGCTTAACGGCCGGGTACAATGAGCAGTTCTTC. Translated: CASSLTAGYNEQFF.

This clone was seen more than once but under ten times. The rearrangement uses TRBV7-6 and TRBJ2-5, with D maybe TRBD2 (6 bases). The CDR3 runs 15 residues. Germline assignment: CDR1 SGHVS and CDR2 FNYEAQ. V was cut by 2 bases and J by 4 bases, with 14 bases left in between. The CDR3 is CASSLHRQGGETQYF. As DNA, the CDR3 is TGTGCCAGCAGCTTACATAGGCAGGGAGGAGAGACCCAGTACTTC. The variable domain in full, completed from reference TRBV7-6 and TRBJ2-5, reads GAGVSQSPRYKVTKRGQDVALRCDPISGHVSLYWYRQALGQGPEFLTYFNYEAQQDKSGLPNDRFSAERPEGSISTLTIQRTEQRDSAMYRCASSLHRQGGETQYFGPGTRLLVL.

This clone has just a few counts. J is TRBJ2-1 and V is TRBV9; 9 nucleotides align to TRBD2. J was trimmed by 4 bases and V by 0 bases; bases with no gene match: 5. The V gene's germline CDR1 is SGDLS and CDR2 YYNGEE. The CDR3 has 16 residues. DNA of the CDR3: TGTGCCAGCAGCGTAGTTTCTAGCGGGGATTACAATGAGCAGTTCTTC. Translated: CASSVVSSGDYNEQFF.

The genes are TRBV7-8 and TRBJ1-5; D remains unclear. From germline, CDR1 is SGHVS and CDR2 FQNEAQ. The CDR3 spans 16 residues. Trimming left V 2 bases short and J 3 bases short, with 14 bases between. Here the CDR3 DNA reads TGTGCCAGCAGCTTACGGAGGGAAATCTCCAATCAGCCCCAGCATTTT. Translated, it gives CASSLRREISNQPQHF.

The CDR3 bases are TGCAGCGCCCGGGACAGTCAAGAGACCCAGTACTTC. Translating gives CSARDSQETQYF. V gene TRBV29-1 combines with J gene TRBJ2-5; TRBD1 aligns across 7 bases. With 7 bases clipped from V and 2 bases from J, the junction kept 4 bases outside the gene matches. The CDR3 is 12 residues long. Germline CDR1 reads SQVTM; CDR2 reads ANQGSEA.

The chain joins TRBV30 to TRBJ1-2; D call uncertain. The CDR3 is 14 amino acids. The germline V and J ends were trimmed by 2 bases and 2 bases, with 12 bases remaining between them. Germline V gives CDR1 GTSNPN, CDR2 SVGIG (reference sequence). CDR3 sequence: CAWSPGRRNYGYTF. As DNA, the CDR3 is TGTGCCTGGAGTCCGGGGAGGAGGAACTATGGCTACACCTTC. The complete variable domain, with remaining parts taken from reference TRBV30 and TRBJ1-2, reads SQTIHQWPATLVQPVGSPLSLECTVEGTSNPNLYWYRQAAGRGLQLLFYSVGIGQISSEVPQNLSASRPQDRQFILSSKKLLLSDSGFYLCAWSPGRRNYGYTFGSGTRLTVV.

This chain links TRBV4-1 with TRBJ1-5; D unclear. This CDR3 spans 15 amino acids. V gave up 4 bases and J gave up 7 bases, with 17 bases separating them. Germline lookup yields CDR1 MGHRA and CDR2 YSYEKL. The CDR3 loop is CASSPPEEGTQPQHF. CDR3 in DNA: TGCGCCAGCAGCCCCCCCGAGGAGGGTACGCAGCCCCAGCATTTT.